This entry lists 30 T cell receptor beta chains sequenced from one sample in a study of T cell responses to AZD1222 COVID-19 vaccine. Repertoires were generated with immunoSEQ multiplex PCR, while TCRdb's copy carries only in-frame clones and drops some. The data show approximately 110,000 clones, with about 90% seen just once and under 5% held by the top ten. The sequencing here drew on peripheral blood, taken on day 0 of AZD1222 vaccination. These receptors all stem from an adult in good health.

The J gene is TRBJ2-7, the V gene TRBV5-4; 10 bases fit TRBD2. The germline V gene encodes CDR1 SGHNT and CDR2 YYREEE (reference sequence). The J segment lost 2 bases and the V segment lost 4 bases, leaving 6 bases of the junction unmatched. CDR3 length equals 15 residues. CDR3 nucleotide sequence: TGTGCCAGCAGCCTGGGACTAGCGCAGACCTACGAGCAGTACTTC. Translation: CASSLGLAQTYEQYF. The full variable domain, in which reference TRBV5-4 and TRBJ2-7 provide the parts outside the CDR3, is ETGVTQSPTHLIKTRGQQVTLRCSSQSGHNTVSWYQQALGQGPQFIFQYYREEENGRGNFPPRFSGLQFPNYSSELNVNALELDDSALYLCASSLGLAQTYEQYFGPGTRLTVT.

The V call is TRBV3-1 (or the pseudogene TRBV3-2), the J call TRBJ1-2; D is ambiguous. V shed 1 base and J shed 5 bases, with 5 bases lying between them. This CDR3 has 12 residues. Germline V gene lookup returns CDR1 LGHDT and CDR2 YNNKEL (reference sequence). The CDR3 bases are TGTGCCAGCAGCCAAGTTCAATATGGCTACACCTTC. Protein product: CASSQVQYGYTF.

CDR3 DNA: TGTGCCACCAGCAGAGATCGGTCCCGCTCCCAAGCAACCCAGTACTTC. Translating gives CATSRDRSRSQATQYF. This rearrangement joins TRBV15 to TRBJ2-5; D is ambiguous. The V gene's germline CDR1 is LNHNV and CDR2 YYDKDF (reference sequence). This CDR3 region has 16 residues. V dropped 0 bases and J dropped 8 bases, with 19 bases sitting between them.

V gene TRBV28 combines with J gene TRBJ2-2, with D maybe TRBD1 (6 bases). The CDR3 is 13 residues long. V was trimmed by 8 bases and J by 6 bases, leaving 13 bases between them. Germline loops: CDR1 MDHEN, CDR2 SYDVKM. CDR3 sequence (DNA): TGTGCCAGCTCTGGACAGATGGCCGGGGAGCTGTTTTTT. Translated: CASSGQMAGELFF. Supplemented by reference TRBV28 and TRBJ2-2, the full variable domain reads DVKVTQSSRYLVKRTGEKVFLECVQDMDHENMFWYRQDPGLGLRLIYFSYDVKMKEKGDIPEGYSVSREKKERFSLILESASTNQTSMYLCASSGQMAGELFFGEGSRLTVL.

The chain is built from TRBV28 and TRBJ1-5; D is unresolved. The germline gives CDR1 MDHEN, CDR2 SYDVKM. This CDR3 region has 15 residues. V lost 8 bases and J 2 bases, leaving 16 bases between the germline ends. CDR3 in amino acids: CASGTTARGNQPQHF. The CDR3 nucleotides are TGTGCCAGCGGTACTACTGCACGGGGCAATCAGCCCCAGCATTTT.

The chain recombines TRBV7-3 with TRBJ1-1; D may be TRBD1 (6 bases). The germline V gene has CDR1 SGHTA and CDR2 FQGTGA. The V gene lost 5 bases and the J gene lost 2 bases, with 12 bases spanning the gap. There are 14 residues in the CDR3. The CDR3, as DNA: TGTGCCAGCAGCATCGGGACAATAAACACTGAAGCTTTCTTT. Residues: CASSIGTINTEAFF.

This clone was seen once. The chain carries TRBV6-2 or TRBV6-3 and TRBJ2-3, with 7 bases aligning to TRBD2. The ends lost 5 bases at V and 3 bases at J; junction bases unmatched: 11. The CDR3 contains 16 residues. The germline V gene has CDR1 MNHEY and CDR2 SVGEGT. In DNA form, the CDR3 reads TGTGCCAGCAGTAACTTTCAGCGGGGTGGTACAGATACGCAGTATTTT. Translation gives CASSNFQRGGTDTQYF.

CDR3 coding DNA: TGTGCCAGCAGCGTGGGGGGGGTCGGACGAAATAATTCACCCCTCCACTTT. Protein: CASSVGGVGRNNSPLHF. The chain employs TRBV5-4 and TRBJ1-6; possibly TRBD1 for D (5 bases). The CDR3 has 17 amino acids. V gave up 4 bases and J gave up 5 bases, with 19 bases separating them. Germline CDR1 reads SGHNT; CDR2 reads YYREEE (reference sequence).

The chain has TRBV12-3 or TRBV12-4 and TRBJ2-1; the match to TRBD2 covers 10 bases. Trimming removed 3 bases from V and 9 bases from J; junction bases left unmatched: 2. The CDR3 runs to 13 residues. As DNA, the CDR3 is TGTGCCAGCAGTTTGGCTAGCGGGGGTGAGCAGTTCTTC. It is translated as CASSLASGGEQFF.

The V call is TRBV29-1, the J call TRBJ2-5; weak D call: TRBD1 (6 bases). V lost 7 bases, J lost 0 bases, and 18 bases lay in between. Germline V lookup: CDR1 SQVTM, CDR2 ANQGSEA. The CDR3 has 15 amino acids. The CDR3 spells CSASGGQGYQETQYF. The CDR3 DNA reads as TGCAGCGCTTCCGGTGGGCAGGGGTACCAAGAGACCCAGTACTTC.

The CDR3 loop reads CASSPGQYQETQYF. The CDR3 DNA reads TGTGCCAGCAGCCCCGGACAGTACCAAGAGACCCAGTACTTC. This rearrangement joins TRBV6-2 or TRBV6-3 to TRBJ2-5; D is possibly TRBD1 (6 bases). This CDR3 comprises 14 residues. V lost 6 bases and J lost 0, with 11 bases in between. Germline V gene data show CDR1 as MNHEY and CDR2 as SVGEGT.

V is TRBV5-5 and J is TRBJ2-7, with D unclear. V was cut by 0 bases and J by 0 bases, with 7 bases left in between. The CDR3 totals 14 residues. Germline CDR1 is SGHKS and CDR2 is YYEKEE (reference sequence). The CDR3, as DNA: TGTGCCAGCAGCTTGGGCTCCTACTCCTACGAGCAGTACTTC. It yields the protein CASSLGSYSYEQYF.

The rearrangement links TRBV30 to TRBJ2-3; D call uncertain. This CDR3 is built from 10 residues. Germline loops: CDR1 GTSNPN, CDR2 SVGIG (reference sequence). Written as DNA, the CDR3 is TGTGCTGCTTCGCGCGATACGCAGTATTTT. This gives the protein CAASRDTQYF.

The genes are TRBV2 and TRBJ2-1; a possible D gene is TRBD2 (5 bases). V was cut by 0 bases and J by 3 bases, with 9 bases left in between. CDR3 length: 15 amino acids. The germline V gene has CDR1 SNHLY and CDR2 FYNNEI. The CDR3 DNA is TGTGCCAGCAGTGAAGCGCTTCGGGACTACAATGAGCAGTTCTTC. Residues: CASSEALRDYNEQFF.

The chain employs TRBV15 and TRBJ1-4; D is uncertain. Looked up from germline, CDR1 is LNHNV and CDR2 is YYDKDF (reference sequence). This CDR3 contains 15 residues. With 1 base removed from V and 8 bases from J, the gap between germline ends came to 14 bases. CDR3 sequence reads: CATSRVGRNQEKLFF. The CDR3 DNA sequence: TGTGCCACCAGCAGAGTCGGGAGAAACCAAGAAAAACTGTTTTTT.

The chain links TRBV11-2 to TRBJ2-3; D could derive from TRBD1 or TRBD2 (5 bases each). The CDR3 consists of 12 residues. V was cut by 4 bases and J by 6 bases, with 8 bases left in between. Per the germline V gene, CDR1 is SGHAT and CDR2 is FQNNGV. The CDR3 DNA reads TGTGCCAGCAGCTCCTGGGGGGATACGCAGTATTTT. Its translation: CASSSWGDTQYF. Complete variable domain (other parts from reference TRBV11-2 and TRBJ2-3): EAGVAQSPRYKIIEKRQSVAFWCNPISGHATLYWYQQILGQGPKLLIQFQNNGVVDDSQLPKDRFSAERLKGVDSTLKIQPAKLEDSAVYLCASSSWGDTQYFGPGTRLTVL.

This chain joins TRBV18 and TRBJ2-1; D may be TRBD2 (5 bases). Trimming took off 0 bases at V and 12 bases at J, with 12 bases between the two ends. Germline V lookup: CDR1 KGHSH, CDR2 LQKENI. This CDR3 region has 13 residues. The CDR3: CASSPPPRTGQFF. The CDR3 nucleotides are TGTGCCAGCTCACCACCGCCAAGGACTGGGCAGTTCTTC.

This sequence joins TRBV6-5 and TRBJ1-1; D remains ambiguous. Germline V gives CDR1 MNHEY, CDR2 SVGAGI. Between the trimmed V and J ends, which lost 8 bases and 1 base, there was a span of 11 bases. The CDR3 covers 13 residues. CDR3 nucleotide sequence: TGTGCCAGCTGGAAGGACTGGAACACTGAAGCTTTCTTT. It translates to CASWKDWNTEAFF.

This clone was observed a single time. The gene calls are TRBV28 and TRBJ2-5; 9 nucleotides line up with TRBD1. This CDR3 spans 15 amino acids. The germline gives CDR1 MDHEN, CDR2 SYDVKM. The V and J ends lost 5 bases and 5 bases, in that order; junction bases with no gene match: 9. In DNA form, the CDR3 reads TGTGCCAGCAGTCGGACAGGGGTCTTTGTGGAGACCCAGTACTTC. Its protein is CASSRTGVFVETQYF. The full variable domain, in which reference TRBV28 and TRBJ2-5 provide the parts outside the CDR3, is DVKVTQSSRYLVKRTGEKVFLECVQDMDHENMFWYRQDPGLGLRLIYFSYDVKMKEKGDIPEGYSVSREKKERFSLILESASTNQTSMYLCASSRTGVFVETQYFGPGTRLLVL.

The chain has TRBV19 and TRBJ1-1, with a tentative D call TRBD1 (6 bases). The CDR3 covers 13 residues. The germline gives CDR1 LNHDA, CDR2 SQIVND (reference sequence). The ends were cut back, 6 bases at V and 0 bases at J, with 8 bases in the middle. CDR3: CASRKGVNTEAFF. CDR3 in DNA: TGTGCCAGTAGGAAGGGGGTGAACACTGAAGCTTTCTTT. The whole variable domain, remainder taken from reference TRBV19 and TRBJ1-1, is DGGITQSPKYLFRKEGQNVTLSCEQNLNHDAMYWYRQDPGQGLRLIYYSQIVNDFQKGDIAEGYSVSREKKESFPLTVTSAQKNPTAFYLCASRKGVNTEAFFGQGTRLTVV.

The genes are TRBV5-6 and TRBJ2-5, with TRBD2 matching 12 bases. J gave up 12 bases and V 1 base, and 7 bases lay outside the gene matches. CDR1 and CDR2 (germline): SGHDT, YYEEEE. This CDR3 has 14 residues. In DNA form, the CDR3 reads TGTGCCAGCAGCTTGATGCGACTAGCGGGAGATAAGTACTTC. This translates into CASSLMRLAGDKYF.

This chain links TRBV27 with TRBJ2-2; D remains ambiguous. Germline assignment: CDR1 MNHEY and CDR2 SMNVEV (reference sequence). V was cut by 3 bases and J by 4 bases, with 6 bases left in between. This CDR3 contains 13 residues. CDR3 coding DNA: TGTGCCAGCAGTTTCACTTTCACCGGGGAGCTGTTTTTT. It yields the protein CASSFTFTGELFF.

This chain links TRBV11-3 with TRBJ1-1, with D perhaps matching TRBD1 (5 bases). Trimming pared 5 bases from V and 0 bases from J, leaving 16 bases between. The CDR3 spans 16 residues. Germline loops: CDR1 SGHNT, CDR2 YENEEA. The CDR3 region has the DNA TGTGCCAGCAGCCCACGATTCGAGGGGCTGAACACTGAAGCTTTCTTT. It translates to CASSPRFEGLNTEAFF.

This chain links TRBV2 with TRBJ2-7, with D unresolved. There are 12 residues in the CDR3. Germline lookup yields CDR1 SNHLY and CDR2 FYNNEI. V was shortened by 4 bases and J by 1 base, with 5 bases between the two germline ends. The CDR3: CASSARSYEQYF. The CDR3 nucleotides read TGTGCCAGCAGTGCTCGATCCTACGAGCAGTACTTC.

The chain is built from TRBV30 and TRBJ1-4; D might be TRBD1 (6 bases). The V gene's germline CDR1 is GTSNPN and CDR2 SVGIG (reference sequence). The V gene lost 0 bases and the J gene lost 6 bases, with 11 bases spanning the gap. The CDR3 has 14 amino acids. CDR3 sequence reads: CAWSVGAGDEKLFF. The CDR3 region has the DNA TGTGCCTGGAGTGTGGGGGCGGGGGATGAAAAACTGTTTTTT. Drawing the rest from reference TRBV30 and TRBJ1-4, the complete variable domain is SQTIHQWPATLVQPVGSPLSLECTVEGTSNPNLYWYRQAAGRGLQLLFYSVGIGQISSEVPQNLSASRPQDRQFILSSKKLLLSDSGFYLCAWSVGAGDEKLFFGSGTQLSVL.

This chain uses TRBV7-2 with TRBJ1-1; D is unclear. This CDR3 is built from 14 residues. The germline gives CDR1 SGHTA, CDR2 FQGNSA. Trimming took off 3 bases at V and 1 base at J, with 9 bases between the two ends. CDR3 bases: TGTGCCAGCAGCTTTGGGCCCTCGAACACTGAAGCTTTCTTT. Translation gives CASSFGPSNTEAFF.

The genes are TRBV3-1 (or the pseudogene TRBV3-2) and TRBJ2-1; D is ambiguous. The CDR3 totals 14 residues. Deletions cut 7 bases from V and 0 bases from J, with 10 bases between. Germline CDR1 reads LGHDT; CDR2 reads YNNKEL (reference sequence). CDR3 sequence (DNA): TGTGCCAGCATCGGCAGGAGCTCCTACAATGAGCAGTTCTTC. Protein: CASIGRSSYNEQFF.

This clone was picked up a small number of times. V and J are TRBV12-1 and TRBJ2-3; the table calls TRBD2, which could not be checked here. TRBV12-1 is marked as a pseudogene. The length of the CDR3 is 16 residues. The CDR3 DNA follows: TGTGCCAGCAGCTTCCAGCGGGGGTGTAGCACAGATACGCAGTATTTT. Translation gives CASSFQRGCSTDTQYF.

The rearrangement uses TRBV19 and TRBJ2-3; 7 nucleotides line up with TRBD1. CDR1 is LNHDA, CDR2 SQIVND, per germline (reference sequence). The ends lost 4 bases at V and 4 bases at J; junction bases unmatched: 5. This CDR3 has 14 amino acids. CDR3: CASSTTGFPDTQYF. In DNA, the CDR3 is TGTGCCAGTAGTACGACAGGGTTCCCAGATACGCAGTATTTT.

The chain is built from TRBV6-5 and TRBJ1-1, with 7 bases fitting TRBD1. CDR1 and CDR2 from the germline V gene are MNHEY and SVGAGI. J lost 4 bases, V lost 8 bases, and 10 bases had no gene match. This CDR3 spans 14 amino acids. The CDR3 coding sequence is TGTGCCAGCTCCCAGGGGGGGCTAGGCACTGAAGCTTTCTTT. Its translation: CASSQGGLGTEAFF.